The 12 T cell receptor beta chains presented below share a single source sample, sequenced in a study of blood T cell repertoires in COVID-19. Only in-frame clones appear in the TCRdb table, and some are missing; sequencing was by immunoSEQ multiplex PCR. The sample shows some 320,000 clones, about nine tenths of them seen only once. The sample consisted of PBMCs or T cells enriched from blood (not recorded which). These receptors were collected from a man aged 55 to 70 who had recovered from COVID-19.

Worth noting for this clone: One end of the junction fails to match germline, which may point to a read error. The rearrangement joins TRBV5-5 to TRBJ2-4; 7 bases match TRBD1. CDR3 length equals 15 residues. Germline CDR1 is SGHKS and CDR2 is YYEKEE (reference sequence). The chain's CDR3 is CASRSTGTARNIQYF. The CDR3 nucleotides are TGTGCCAGCAGATCAACCGGGACAGCCAGAAACATTCAGTACTTC.

The V and J genes are TRBV29-1 and TRBJ2-2; D possibly corresponds to TRBD2 (5 bases). The ends were cut back, 5 bases at V and 0 bases at J, with 10 bases in the middle. The CDR3 has 14 amino acids. Germline lookup yields CDR1 SQVTM and CDR2 ANQGSEA. The CDR3 bases are TGCAGCGTTAAGAGGGCTTCGAACACCGGGGAGCTGTTTTTT. It yields the protein CSVKRASNTGELFF.

V usage is TRBV5-4 and J usage is TRBJ1-4, with unresolved D. Per the germline V gene, CDR1 is SGHNT and CDR2 is YYREEE (reference sequence). CDR3 size: 14 residues. Trimming cost V 4 bases and J 0 bases, with 7 bases left between them. The CDR3 sequence: CASSPGATNEKLFF. The CDR3 bases are TGTGCCAGCAGCCCGGGAGCAACTAATGAAAAACTGTTTTTT.

In this sample, this clone turned up a few times. V usage is TRBV2 and J usage is TRBJ1-2; a weak D match, TRBD1 (6 bases). The CDR3 covers 16 residues. Trimming pared 3 bases from V and 4 bases from J, leaving 18 bases between. Germline V lookup: CDR1 SNHLY, CDR2 FYNNEI. The CDR3 DNA follows: TGTGCCAGCAGTGAGCCCGGAGGCAGGGGCTCCTATGGCTACACCTTC. This codes for CASSEPGGRGSYGYTF.

The chain joins TRBV4-1 to TRBJ2-5; 10 bases are a match to TRBD2. J lost 5 bases, V lost 0 bases, and 15 bases had no gene match. Germline assignment: CDR1 MGHRA and CDR2 YSYEKL. This CDR3 has 19 residues. CDR3 protein: CASSQDLVVAGGTGETQYF. The CDR3 DNA reads TGCGCCAGCAGCCAAGATCTTGTGGTAGCGGGGGGTACTGGGGAGACCCAGTACTTC.

V is TRBV19 and J is TRBJ1-4; D ambiguous. The V gene's germline CDR1 is LNHDA and CDR2 SQIVND (reference sequence). Trimming stripped 2 bases from V and 0 bases from J, with 7 bases between. This CDR3 has 15 residues. The DNA for the CDR3 is TGTGCCAGTAGTATATCAGAAGCAACTAATGAAAAACTGTTTTTT. This sequence encodes CASSISEATNEKLFF. The full variable domain, in which reference TRBV19 and TRBJ1-4 provide the parts outside the CDR3, is DGGITQSPKYLFRKEGQNVTLSCEQNLNHDAMYWYRQDPGQGLRLIYYSQIVNDFQKGDIAEGYSVSREKKESFPLTVTSAQKNPTAFYLCASSISEATNEKLFFGSGTQLSVL.

CDR3 coding DNA: TGTGCCAGCAGCGTAGCCCAGGGGCGCTCTGGAAACACCATATATTTT. Amino acids: CASSVAQGRSGNTIYF. The rearrangement joins TRBV9 to TRBJ1-3; weak D call: TRBD1 (6 bases). This CDR3 region has 16 residues. Germline loops: CDR1 SGDLS, CDR2 YYNGEE. The V gene lost 0 bases and the J gene lost 0 bases, with 10 bases spanning the gap.

The chain recombines TRBV7-2 with TRBJ2-1, with 12 bases lining up with TRBD1. Looked up from germline, CDR1 is SGHTA and CDR2 is FQGNSA. V lost 5 bases to trimming and J lost 1 base; unmatched junction nucleotides: 9. The CDR3 is made up of 18 amino acids. Here the CDR3 reads CASSKRGTGGLSYNEQFF. The CDR3 region has the DNA TGTGCCAGCAGCAAGCGGGGGACAGGGGGCTTGTCCTACAATGAGCAGTTCTTC.

The chain combines TRBV11-3 with TRBJ1-1; the D gene is possibly TRBD1 (6 bases). Germline V CDR1 and CDR2: SGHNT, YENEEA. The CDR3 is 14 residues long. Trimming pared 7 bases from V and 2 bases from J, leaving 14 bases between. DNA of the CDR3: TGTGCCAGCAACGCAGGGGCGATAAACACTGAAGCTTTCTTT. As protein: CASNAGAINTEAFF.

The gene calls are TRBV10-3 and TRBJ2-1, with TRBD2 matching 10 bases. Germline loops: CDR1 ENHRY, CDR2 SYGVKD. J was trimmed by 0 bases and V by 6 bases; bases with no gene match: 5. This CDR3 comprises 16 residues. This CDR3 reads CAISGTSVGSYNEQFF. The CDR3, as DNA: TGTGCCATCAGCGGGACTAGCGTCGGCTCCTACAATGAGCAGTTCTTC.

The rearrangement links TRBV5-1 to TRBJ2-3; 7 bases align to TRBD1. CDR1 and CDR2 from the germline V gene are SGHRS and YFSETQ. This CDR3 contains 13 residues. The V and J ends lost 5 bases and 3 bases, in that order; junction bases with no gene match: 3. The CDR3: CASRTTGTDTQYF. CDR3 bases: TGCGCCAGCAGAACGACAGGGACAGATACGCAGTATTTT.

V usage is TRBV9 and J usage is TRBJ2-1; D uncertain. The CDR3 totals 15 residues. Germline V gives CDR1 SGDLS, CDR2 YYNGEE. V was trimmed by 4 bases and J by 0 bases, leaving 11 bases between them. The CDR3 bases are TGTGCCAGCAGCCTTCACCTCAGCTCCTACAATGAGCAGTTCTTC. Its protein is CASSLHLSSYNEQFF.